This passage covers 13 T cell receptor beta chains from one sample sequenced in a study of PD-1 blockade in classical Hodgkin lymphoma. Regarding time point: cycle 4 day 1 (C4D1), after 5 to 7 weeks of nivolumab. In every patient, relapse followed autologous stem cell transplantation, while exposure to brentuximab vedotin differed. Thawed PBMCs were the source of CD4+ T cells, purified by magnetic negative selection. Measured with immunoSEQ multiplex PCR; TCRdb has only the in-frame clones, and not every one. The table lists fewer than 15,000 clones, roughly four fifths of them singletons. The sample consisted of CD4+ T cells from blood, taken before the fourth cycle of nivolumab. These receptors originate from a human donor with classical Hodgkin lymphoma.

The rearrangement uses TRBV19 and TRBJ1-2; D gene unclear. This CDR3 is 13 amino acids long. V gave up 4 bases and J gave up 8 bases, with 14 bases separating them. In germline, CDR1 is LNHDA, CDR2 SQIVND (reference sequence). CDR3 residues: CASSTRVARGYTF. The CDR3 DNA reads as TGTGCCAGTAGTACCCGGGTGGCGCGCGGCTACACCTTC.

This clone was observed a single time. J is TRBJ1-1 and V is TRBV5-1; D is possibly TRBD1 (5 bases). The germline V and J ends were trimmed by 0 bases and 4 bases, with 13 bases remaining between them. The CDR3 runs 15 residues. Per the germline V gene, CDR1 is SGHRS and CDR2 is YFSETQ. The chain's CDR3 is CASSLVGAGGTEAFF. CDR3 sequence (DNA): TGCGCCAGCAGCTTGGTCGGGGCAGGTGGCACTGAAGCTTTCTTT.

This CDR3 is CASLAGGPNEQFF. DNA for the CDR3: TGTGCCAGCCTAGCGGGGGGGCCTAATGAGCAGTTCTTC. The chain combines TRBV25-1 with TRBJ2-1; 12 positions agree with TRBD2. The CDR3 is 13 residues long. Germline V gene lookup returns CDR1 MGHDK and CDR2 SYGVNS. With V trimmed by 8 bases and J by 7 bases, 3 bases remained unmatched. The whole variable domain, remainder taken from reference TRBV25-1 and TRBJ2-1, is EADIYQTPRYLVIGTGKKITLECSQTMGHDKMYWYQQDPGMELHLIHYSYGVNSTEKGDLSSESTVSRIRTEHFPLTLESARPSHTSQYLCASLAGGPNEQFFGPGTRLTVL.

This chain connects TRBV18 to TRBJ1-1; D is unclear. Trimming shortened V by 3 bases and J by 7 bases, and 9 bases separated the two germline ends. This CDR3 is 12 amino acids long. Germline V gene data show CDR1 as KGHSH and CDR2 as LQKENI. CDR3 in amino acids: CASSPRLREAFF. The DNA for the CDR3 is TGTGCCAGCTCACCCCGACTGCGTGAAGCTTTCTTT.

The chain joins TRBV4-1 to TRBJ2-7, with TRBD2 matching over 10 bases. Germline V lookup: CDR1 MGHRA, CDR2 YSYEKL. Losses at the gene ends were 1 base for V and 4 bases for J; bases not matched to a gene: 7. This CDR3 spans 16 amino acids. Here the CDR3 reads CASSQVVAGGMYEQYF. The CDR3 coding sequence is TGCGCCAGCAGCCAAGTGGTAGCGGGAGGAATGTACGAGCAGTACTTC.

The rearrangement links TRBV5-1 to TRBJ1-1; TRBD1 matches 7 bases. This CDR3 has 14 amino acids. CDR1 SGHRS and CDR2 YFSETQ come from the germline V gene. V lost 2 bases, J lost 1 base, and 2 bases stayed unmatched. The CDR3 region is CASSFRQGNTEAFF. DNA of the CDR3: TGCGCCAGCAGCTTTCGACAGGGGAACACTGAAGCTTTCTTT.

The chain combines TRBV7-2 with TRBJ2-5; 7 bases fit TRBD2. Per germline, CDR1 SGHTA and CDR2 FQGNSA. The ends lost 7 bases at V and 0 bases at J; junction bases unmatched: 8. CDR3 length equals 15 residues. CDR3 in DNA: TGTGCCAGCACCCTACTGGGGGGGAACCAAGAGACCCAGTACTTC. This encodes CASTLLGGNQETQYF.

This chain connects TRBV5-1 to TRBJ2-2; TRBD1 matches 7 bases. This CDR3 is built from 15 residues. Germline V gene data show CDR1 as SGHRS and CDR2 as YFSETQ. The trim removed 0 bases at V and 3 bases at J, leaving 2 bases unmatched. The CDR3 is CASSLETGDTGELFF. CDR3 DNA: TGCGCCAGCAGCTTGGAAACAGGGGACACCGGGGAGCTGTTTTTT.

V and J are TRBV11-2 and TRBJ2-1; 10 bases fit TRBD1. The CDR3 is 16 amino acids. V gave up 5 bases and J gave up 7 bases; unmatched junction bases: 11. Germline values: CDR1 SGHAT, CDR2 FQNNGV. The CDR3 is CASSLGQGFAWNEQFF. The CDR3 nucleotides are TGTGCCAGCAGCCTGGGACAGGGGTTCGCGTGGAATGAGCAGTTCTTC.

J is TRBJ1-1 and V is TRBV4-3; D ambiguous. Germline V gene lookup returns CDR1 LGHNA and CDR2 YSLEER. CDR3 length: 16 amino acids. Trimming took 1 base from V and 6 from J, leaving 18 bases between them. Here the CDR3 reads CASSQANTFEDAEAFF. The CDR3 DNA is TGCGCCAGCAGCCAAGCTAACACTTTTGAGGACGCTGAAGCTTTCTTT.

The chain carries TRBV5-1 and TRBJ1-5; 7 positions agree with TRBD1. The CDR3 length is 15 residues. From germline, CDR1 is SGHRS and CDR2 YFSETQ. J lost 9 bases, V lost 5 bases, and 14 bases had no gene match. CDR3 amino acids: CASRKDREVSSPQHF. The DNA for the CDR3 is TGCGCCAGCAGAAAAGACAGGGAGGTATCCTCGCCCCAGCATTTT.

This clone appeared once. V and J are TRBV5-4 and TRBJ1-2; TRBD1 aligns across 12 bases. Germline V gene lookup returns CDR1 SGHNT and CDR2 YYREEE (reference sequence). The length of the CDR3 is 16 residues. V lost 4 bases to trimming and J lost 2 bases; unmatched junction nucleotides: 6. The CDR3 DNA reads as TGTGCCAGCAGCGAACCGGGACAGGGGGCGAACTATGGCTACACCTTC. This codes for CASSEPGQGANYGYTF.

The chain has TRBV7-9 and TRBJ1-6, with D unresolved. V lost 3 bases to trimming and J lost 11 bases, with 8 bases between them. Per the germline V gene, CDR1 is SEHNR and CDR2 is FQNEAQ (reference sequence). The CDR3 covers 12 residues. The CDR3 DNA reads as TGTGCCAGCAGCTTCAATCAGACACCCCTCCACTTT. Amino acid sequence: CASSFNQTPLHF.